A single sample gave rise to the 24 T cell receptor beta chains below, sequenced in a study of cytomegalovirus exposure and HLA in healthy donors. The PCR made use of 60 Vbeta and 13 Jbeta primers. Profiled with immunoSEQ multiplex PCR; TCRdb holds only in-frame clones, not every one. The sample shows under 200,000 clones, 55% to 80% of them seen only once. Sequencing was performed on PBMCs. These receptors all stem from a woman aged 18-29 years in good health and CMV-seropositive.

This clone came up once. The chain joins TRBV5-1 to TRBJ1-2; 8 bases fit TRBD1. Germline V CDR1 and CDR2: SGHRS, YFSETQ. Trimming removed 2 bases from V and 8 bases from J; junction bases left unmatched: 5. The CDR3 loop spans 13 amino acids. CDR3 DNA: TGCGCCAGCAGCTTACAGGGGGTTGCGGGCTACACCTTC. It encodes CASSLQGVAGYTF.

The chain uses TRBV28 and TRBJ2-1; TRBD2 matches 10 bases. The CDR3 spans 11 residues. Germline V lookup: CDR1 MDHEN, CDR2 SYDVKM. The V gene end was trimmed by 11 bases and the J gene end by 15 bases; junction bases not matched to a gene: 10. This CDR3 is CASQAGTSVFF. As DNA, the CDR3 is TGTGCCTCCCAGGCGGGGACTAGCGTGTTCTTC.

This clone was found a few times. V gene TRBV9 combines with J gene TRBJ2-3, with 7 bases lining up with TRBD2. The CDR3 totals 15 residues. Germline lookup yields CDR1 SGDLS and CDR2 YYNGEE. V was pared by 0 bases and J by 2 bases, with 3 bases of the junction left unmatched. This CDR3 is CASSVEGGSTDTQYF. Written as DNA, the CDR3 is TGTGCCAGCAGCGTAGAGGGAGGGTCCACAGATACGCAGTATTTT.

The chain is built from TRBV6-1 and TRBJ2-7, with 12 bases fitting TRBD2. The V segment lost 4 bases and the J segment 0 bases; nucleotides outside the gene matches: 4. Germline V gene data show CDR1 as MNHNS and CDR2 as SASEGT. The CDR3 has 16 amino acids. CDR3 amino acids: CASSASGRGSSYEQYF. The CDR3 nucleotides are TGTGCCAGCAGTGCTAGCGGGAGGGGTAGCTCCTACGAGCAGTACTTC.

This clone was observed a single time. The V call is TRBV4-3, the J call TRBJ2-5; 7 bases line up with TRBD2. The CDR3 has 16 residues. The V gene end was trimmed by 1 base and the J gene end by 5 bases; junction bases not matched to a gene: 10. Germline-derived CDR1 and CDR2 are LGHNA and YSLEER. CDR3 coding DNA: TGCGCCAGCAGCCAAGGACTAGCTGATCCTAGGGAGACCCAGTACTTC. This sequence encodes CASSQGLADPRETQYF.

This clone showed up just a few times. The chain links TRBV30 to TRBJ2-1; 9 bases agree with TRBD1. Germline CDR1 and CDR2: GTSNPN and SVGIG (reference sequence). After removal of 3 bases from V and 9 bases from J, the junction contained 9 bases not matched to a gene. The CDR3 runs to 14 residues. The CDR3 sequence is CAWSRRDRVSEQFF. CDR3 bases: TGTGCCTGGAGCCGCCGGGACAGGGTCAGTGAGCAGTTCTTC.

This chain uses TRBV9 with TRBJ2-5; 7 bases align to TRBD2. There are 15 residues in the CDR3. Germline-derived CDR1 and CDR2 are SGDLS and YYNGEE. V was pared by 7 bases and J by 5 bases, with 14 bases of the junction left unmatched. DNA for the CDR3: TGTGCCAGCGGCGACGGGGGGTACCTCGGGGAGACCCAGTACTTC. This gives the protein CASGDGGYLGETQYF. Combining the CDR3 with reference TRBV9 and TRBJ2-5 gives the whole variable domain DSGVTQTPKHLITATGQRVTLRCSPRSGDLSVYWYQQSLDQGLQFLIQYYNGEERAKGNILERFSAQQFPDLHSELNLSSLELGDSALYFCASGDGGYLGETQYFGPGTRLLVL.

This chain uses TRBV6-6 with TRBJ1-2; the D gene is possibly TRBD1 (5 bases). Trimming removed 2 bases at V and 0 bases at J, with 13 bases between. The germline gives CDR1 MNHNY, CDR2 SVGAGI (reference sequence). This CDR3 is built from 16 residues. This CDR3 is CASSYAGIRANYGYTF. The CDR3 DNA follows: TGTGCCAGCAGTTACGCAGGGATCCGGGCTAACTATGGCTACACCTTC.

The CDR3 nucleotides read TGTGCCAGCTCACAAGACAGGGGAGCAGAGCAGTACTTC. It codes for CASSQDRGAEQYF. This chain links TRBV18 with TRBJ2-7; 8 bases map to TRBD1. The CDR3 consists of 13 residues. The trim removed 4 bases at V and 7 bases at J, leaving 6 bases unmatched. In germline, CDR1 is KGHSH, CDR2 LQKENI.

This clone was found once. The chain carries TRBV11-3 and TRBJ2-1, with D tentatively TRBD1 (5 bases). Germline V gene data show CDR1 as SGHNT and CDR2 as YENEEA. The V end was cut by 3 bases, the J end by 2 bases, with 11 bases between. This CDR3 is built from 15 residues. The CDR3 DNA reads TGTGCCAGCAGCTTGGGTAGGGGTCCCTACAATGAGCAGTTCTTC. It codes for CASSLGRGPYNEQFF.

In DNA form, the CDR3 reads TGTGCCAGCAACAACCGGGGGGGGTTGGTGTCCTACAATGAGCAGTTCTTC. Residues: CASNNRGGLVSYNEQFF. The chain joins TRBV28 to TRBJ2-1; TRBD2 matches 8 bases. CDR3 length equals 17 residues. Germline V gene sequence: CDR1 MDHEN, CDR2 SYDVKM. V dropped 7 bases and J dropped 1; count of bases not matched to a gene: 12.

This clone showed up just a few times. This chain connects TRBV18 to TRBJ2-3, with 14 bases identical to TRBD2. The CDR3 is made up of 18 amino acids. Germline lookup yields CDR1 KGHSH and CDR2 LQKENI. The ends lost 3 bases at V and 1 base at J; junction bases unmatched: 6. CDR3 amino acids: CASSPPGTSGRGTDTQYF. In DNA, the CDR3 is TGTGCCAGCTCACCCCCAGGGACTAGCGGGAGAGGCACAGATACGCAGTATTTT.

This clone turned up a few times. The rearrangement uses TRBV13 and TRBJ1-1, with 7 bases matching TRBD1. Germline CDR1 PRHDT, CDR2 FYEKMQ (reference sequence). V lost 4 bases, J lost 1 base, and 9 bases stayed unmatched. The CDR3 contains 16 residues. The CDR3 region has the DNA TGTGCCAGCAGCTACAGCTGGGGACAGCAGAACACTGAAGCTTTCTTT. Its protein product is CASSYSWGQQNTEAFF.

This clone occurred a few times. The chain employs TRBV4-3 and TRBJ1-6; the D gene is possibly TRBD1 (6 bases). CDR1 is LGHNA, CDR2 YSLEER, per germline. The ends were cut back, 0 bases at V and 0 bases at J, with 18 bases in the middle. This CDR3 region has 20 residues. The DNA for the CDR3 is TGCGCCAGCAGCCAAGAGGACAGTACTTTAATGAGCTCCTATAATTCACCCCTCCACTTT. Translated, it gives CASSQEDSTLMSSYNSPLHF.

The CDR3 region is CASSFGTDRSYEQYF. CDR3 in DNA: TGTGCCAGCAGTTTCGGGACAGATCGATCCTACGAGCAGTACTTC. V and J are TRBV27 and TRBJ2-7; 7 positions match TRBD1. Germline V gene lookup returns CDR1 MNHEY and CDR2 SMNVEV (reference sequence). The CDR3 loop spans 15 amino acids. The V gene end was trimmed by 3 bases and the J gene end by 1 base; junction bases not matched to a gene: 6.

The chain has TRBV10-3 and TRBJ2-1; the match to TRBD2 covers 10 bases. The germline V gene has CDR1 ENHRY and CDR2 SYGVKD. Germline trimming cut 2 bases from V and 3 bases from J; bases unmatched to any gene: 4. The CDR3 is 16 amino acids. The CDR3: CAISESSGRHYNEQFF. CDR3 DNA sequence: TGTGCCATCAGTGAGAGTAGCGGGAGGCACTACAATGAGCAGTTCTTC.

V is TRBV4-3 and J is TRBJ1-5, with 7 bases fitting TRBD1. CDR1 LGHNA and CDR2 YSLEER come from the germline V gene. The CDR3 loop spans 15 amino acids. V was clipped by 2 bases and J by 3 bases; unmatched bases: 4. In nucleotides, the CDR3 is TGCGCCAGCAGCCAAAAGGGACAGATCAATCAGCCCCAGCATTTT. It specifies CASSQKGQINQPQHF.

A single count supports this clone. The V gene is TRBV11-2, the J gene TRBJ2-1; a possible D gene is TRBD2 (5 bases). The CDR3 totals 16 residues. Germline V gene lookup returns CDR1 SGHAT and CDR2 FQNNGV. Between the trimmed V and J ends, which lost 0 bases and 4 bases, there was a span of 13 bases. The CDR3 coding sequence is TGTGCCAGCAGCTTAGATGAGGGAGTACGTTACAATGAGCAGTTCTTC. It codes for CASSLDEGVRYNEQFF.

CDR3 sequence (DNA): TGTGCCAGCAGCGGGTGGGTGGCTTTCTTT. This codes for CASSGWVAFF. The chain employs TRBV2 and TRBJ1-1; D is unresolved. The germline V gene has CDR1 SNHLY and CDR2 FYNNEI. There are 10 residues in the CDR3. Trimming took 6 bases from V and 11 from J, leaving 10 bases between them.

The chain couples TRBV6-6 to TRBJ1-2; 10 bases match TRBD1. This CDR3 contains 16 residues. V dropped 0 bases and J dropped 7; count of bases not matched to a gene: 8. Germline assignment: CDR1 MNHNY and CDR2 SVGAGI (reference sequence). The CDR3, as DNA: TGTGCCAGCAGTTACTCGAGACAGGGGGCGTCGCCTGGCTACACCTTC. Translation gives CASSYSRQGASPGYTF.

This chain links TRBV7-9 with TRBJ2-5; tentatively, D is TRBD2 (5 bases). Germline V gene lookup returns CDR1 SEHNR and CDR2 FQNEAQ (reference sequence). Deletions cut 2 bases from V and 5 bases from J, with 12 bases between. The CDR3 contains 14 residues. For the CDR3, the DNA is TGTGCCAGCAGCTTATTTTCCGGGGTTGAGACCCAGTACTTC. Translating it yields CASSLFSGVETQYF.

The V gene is TRBV18, the J gene TRBJ2-3; 13 nucleotides agree with TRBD2. The CDR3 contains 16 residues. CDR1 is KGHSH, CDR2 LQKENI, per germline. The junction had 7 bases not matched to a gene; V was cut back by 3 bases and J by 7 bases. This CDR3 reads CASSPPGLAGSYTQYF. The CDR3 nucleotides read TGTGCCAGCTCACCGCCGGGACTAGCGGGGTCGTATACGCAGTATTTT. Supplemented by reference TRBV18 and TRBJ2-3, the full variable domain reads NAGVMQNPRHLVRRRGQEARLRCSPMKGHSHVYWYRQLPEEGLKFMVYLQKENIIDESGMPKERFSAEFPKEGPSILRIQQVVRGDSAAYFCASSPPGLAGSYTQYFGPGTRLTVL.

V usage is TRBV27 and J usage is TRBJ2-2; 7 bases line up with TRBD2. With V trimmed by 3 bases and J by 5 bases, 6 bases remained unmatched. CDR1 and CDR2 from the germline V gene are MNHEY and SMNVEV (reference sequence). The CDR3 is 15 residues long. The CDR3 coding sequence is TGTGCCAGCAGTTTGGGAGCGGGATTTACCGGGGAGCTGTTTTTT. It yields the protein CASSLGAGFTGELFF.

The gene calls are TRBV13 and TRBJ2-7; TRBD2 matches 7 bases. The junction had 9 bases not matched to a gene; V was cut back by 5 bases and J by 2 bases. The CDR3 runs to 15 residues. Germline assignment: CDR1 PRHDT and CDR2 FYEKMQ (reference sequence). The CDR3 here is CASSMSGMPPYEQYF. As DNA, the CDR3 is TGTGCCAGCAGCATGAGCGGGATGCCTCCCTACGAGCAGTACTTC.